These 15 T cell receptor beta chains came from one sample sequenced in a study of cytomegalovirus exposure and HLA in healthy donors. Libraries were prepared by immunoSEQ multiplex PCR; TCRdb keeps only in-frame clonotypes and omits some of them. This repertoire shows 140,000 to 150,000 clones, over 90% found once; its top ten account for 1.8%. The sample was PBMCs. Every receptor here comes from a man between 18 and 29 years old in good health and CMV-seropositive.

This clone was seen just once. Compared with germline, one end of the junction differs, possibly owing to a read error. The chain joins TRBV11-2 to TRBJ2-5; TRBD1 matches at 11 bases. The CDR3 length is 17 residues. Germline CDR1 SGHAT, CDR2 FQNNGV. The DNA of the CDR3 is TGTGCCAGCAGTTTAGGGGGACAGGGGGATTTTGGAGAGACCCAGTACTTC. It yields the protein CASSLGGQGDFGETQYF.

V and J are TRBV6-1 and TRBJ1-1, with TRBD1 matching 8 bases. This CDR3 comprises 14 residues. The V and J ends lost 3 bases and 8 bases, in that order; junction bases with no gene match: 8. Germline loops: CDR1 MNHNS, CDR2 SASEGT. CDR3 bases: TGTGCCAGCAGTGAGTCCCGGGACAGGTACGAAGCTTTCTTT. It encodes CASSESRDRYEAFF.

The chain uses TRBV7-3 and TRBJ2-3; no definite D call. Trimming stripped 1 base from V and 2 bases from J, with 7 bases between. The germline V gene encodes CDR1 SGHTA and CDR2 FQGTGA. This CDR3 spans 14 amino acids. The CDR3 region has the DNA TGTGCCAGCAGCTTAAGAACTTCCACAGATACGCAGTATTTT. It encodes CASSLRTSTDTQYF.

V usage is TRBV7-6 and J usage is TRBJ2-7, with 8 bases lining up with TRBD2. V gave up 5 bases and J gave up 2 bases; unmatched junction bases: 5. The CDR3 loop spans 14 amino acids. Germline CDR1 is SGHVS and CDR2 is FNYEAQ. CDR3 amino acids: CASSTGAGAYEQYF. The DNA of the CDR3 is TGTGCCAGCAGCACGGGAGCGGGAGCCTACGAGCAGTACTTC.

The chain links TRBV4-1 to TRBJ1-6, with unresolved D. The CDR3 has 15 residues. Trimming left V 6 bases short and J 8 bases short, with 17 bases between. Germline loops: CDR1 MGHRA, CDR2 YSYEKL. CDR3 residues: CASSGGIGIDSPLHF. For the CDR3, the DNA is TGCGCCAGCAGTGGAGGGATTGGTATAGATTCACCCCTCCACTTT.

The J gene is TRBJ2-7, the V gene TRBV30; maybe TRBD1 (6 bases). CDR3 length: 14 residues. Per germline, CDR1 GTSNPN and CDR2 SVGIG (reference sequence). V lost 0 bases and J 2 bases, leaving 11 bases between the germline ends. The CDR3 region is CAWSVPPGAYEQYF. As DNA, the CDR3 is TGTGCCTGGAGTGTACCGCCAGGGGCCTACGAGCAGTACTTC.

CDR3 in DNA: TGCGCCAGCAGCCCCTACCCGGGACTAGCGGGAGAGAGGTCCTACAATGAGCAGTTCTTC. Its translation: CASSPYPGLAGERSYNEQFF. The chain has TRBV5-1 and TRBJ2-1, with TRBD2 matching 14 bases. V lost 4 bases, J lost 1 base, and 13 bases stayed unmatched. The CDR3 consists of 20 residues. Germline loops: CDR1 SGHRS, CDR2 YFSETQ.

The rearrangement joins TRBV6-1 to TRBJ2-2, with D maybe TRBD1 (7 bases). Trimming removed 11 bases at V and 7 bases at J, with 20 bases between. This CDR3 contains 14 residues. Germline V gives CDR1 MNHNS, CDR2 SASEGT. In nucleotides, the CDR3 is TGTGCCGGCCGGACAGGACTAAAGGGCGGGGAGCTGTTTTTT. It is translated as CAGRTGLKGGELFF.

The CDR3 reads CASSLVGGGPSDTQYF. In DNA, the CDR3 is TGTGCCAGCAGCTTGGTTGGGGGAGGGCCTTCAGATACGCAGTATTTT. The chain carries TRBV5-4 and TRBJ2-3, with 7 bases aligning to TRBD2. The CDR3 has 16 residues. Germline CDR1 is SGHNT and CDR2 is YYREEE (reference sequence). With 0 bases clipped from V and 4 bases from J, the junction kept 8 bases outside the gene matches.

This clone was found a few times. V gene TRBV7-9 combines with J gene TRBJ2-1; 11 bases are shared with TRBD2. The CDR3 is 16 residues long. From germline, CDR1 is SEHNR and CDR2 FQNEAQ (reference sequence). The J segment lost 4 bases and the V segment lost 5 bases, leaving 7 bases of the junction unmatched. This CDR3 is CASSISLAGAYNEQFF. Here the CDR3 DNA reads TGTGCCAGCAGCATCTCACTAGCGGGAGCTTACAATGAGCAGTTCTTC.

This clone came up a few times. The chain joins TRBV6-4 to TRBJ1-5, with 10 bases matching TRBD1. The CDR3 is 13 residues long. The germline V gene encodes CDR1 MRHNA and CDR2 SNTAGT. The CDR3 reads CAGVGQGYQPQHF. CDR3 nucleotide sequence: TGTGCGGGGGTGGGACAGGGGTATCAGCCCCAGCATTTT.

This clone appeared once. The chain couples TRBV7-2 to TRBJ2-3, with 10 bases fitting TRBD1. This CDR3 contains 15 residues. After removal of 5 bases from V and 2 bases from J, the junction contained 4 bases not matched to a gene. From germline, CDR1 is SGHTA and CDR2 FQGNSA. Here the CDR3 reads CASSPGTGATDTQYF. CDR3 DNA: TGTGCCAGCAGCCCCGGGACAGGGGCCACAGATACGCAGTATTTT.

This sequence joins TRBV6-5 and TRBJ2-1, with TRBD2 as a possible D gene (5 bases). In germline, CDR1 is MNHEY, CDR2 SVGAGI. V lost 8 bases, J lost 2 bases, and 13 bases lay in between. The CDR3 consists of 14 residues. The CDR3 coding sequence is TGTGCCAGCCGGAGGTCTCTTCCCTACAATGAGCAGTTCTTC. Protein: CASRRSLPYNEQFF.

The CDR3 region is CASSLDPLAGDEQFF. The CDR3 DNA sequence: TGTGCCAGCAGCTTGGATCCCCTAGCTGGGGATGAGCAGTTCTTC. The V gene is TRBV5-6, the J gene TRBJ2-1; tentative D call: TRBD2 (5 bases). Trimming took off 0 bases at V and 8 bases at J, with 15 bases between the two ends. CDR1 SGHDT and CDR2 YYEEEE come from the germline V gene. The CDR3 is 15 amino acids.

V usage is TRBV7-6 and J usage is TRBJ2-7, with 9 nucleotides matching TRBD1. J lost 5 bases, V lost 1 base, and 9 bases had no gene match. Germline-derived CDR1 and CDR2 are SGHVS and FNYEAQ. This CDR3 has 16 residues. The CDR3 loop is CASSLVGGQGTNEQYF. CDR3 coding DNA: TGTGCCAGCAGCTTAGTAGGGGGACAGGGAACTAACGAGCAGTACTTC.